This T cell receptor beta chain was sequenced for a study of human T cells and chemical hapten exposure. This clonotype was seen at least ten times. Time point defined: patch test 1, 2 weeks after DPC sensitization. Treatment in this sample: therapeutic diphenylcyclopropenone sensitization with weekly scalp DPC. Unique molecular identifiers were attached to individual cDNA molecules within the library. TCRdb reanalysed the RACE reads using MiXCR and keeps one entry per CDR3 protein. The data hold 150,000 or so distinct CDR3 sequences, with around 13% observed a single time. CDR3 size: 16 residues. V lost 3 bases and J lost 4; bases outside the gene matches: 8.

The sequencing used whole blood, collected in connection with sensitization to the hapten diphenylcyclopropenone (DPC). The V gene is TRBV23-1, the J gene TRBJ2-1; 8 bases match TRBD1. TRBV23-1 is recorded as an ORF, its role being uncertain. The TCR comes from a woman aged 30 to 39 with alopecia areata. Some clones in this sample may be carry-over from other donors' samples. For the CDR3, the DNA is TGCGCCAGCAGTCACCGTCCAGGGGGCAAATACAATGAGCAGTTCTTC. It specifies CASSHRPGGKYNEQFF.